This is a list of T cell receptor beta chains from one sample in a study of blood T cell repertoires in COVID-19. The method was immunoSEQ multiplex PCR; TCRdb's version includes in-frame clones alone and lacks a portion of them. This sample yields over 15,000 clones, of which nearly 90% are seen a single time; approximately 5.2% belongs to the top ten. Material for sequencing was peripheral blood. The receptors were gathered from a human donor in a cohort sampled during active COVID-19. Each CDR3 is given with its conserved first and last residue.

v_gene,CDR3aa
TRBV2,CASGPGQGRTDTQYF
TRBV14,CASSQDLAGFYEQFF
TRBV5-3,CARSGSGGSTDTQYF
TRBV5-1,CASRLQGASSYEQYF
TRBV3-1/TRBV3-2,CASSNETTSDYGYTF
TRBV5-1,CASSPSPGTSVYEQYF
TRBV11-2,CASSLHSLLNTEAFF
TRBV5-4,CASHYNTGNGNTIYF
TRBV6-6,CASSSGNEQFF
TRBV11-3,CASSLLNNEQFF
TRBV18,CASSPSGDQFF
TRBV28,CASSRTGSLSYEQYF
TRBV3-1/TRBV3-2,CASSPLRPGTGESEAFF
TRBV5-1,CASRTRTSGYEQYF
TRBV18,CASSPRSGAQSGANVLTF
TRBV2,CASSGLAGDSEQFF
TRBV2,CASVVQGTNGYTF
TRBV2,CASSVYRAGGYGYTF
TRBV19,CASSITGGNTEAFF
TRBV24-1,CATSDPVTSGRGNEQFF
TRBV10-3,CAISEGAPNYNEQFF
TRBV5-1,CASSLGTAGGGIQYF
TRBV5-1,CASSLDVGRANTGELFF
TRBV4-1,CASSRSGTDLTDTQYF
TRBV28,CASSLTGAEQYF
TRBV28,CASSLTGSSNQPQHF
TRBV5-4,CASSLVGAGQFF
TRBV5-4,CASSLARGGDEQYF
TRBV6-6,CASSPFSDEQYF
TRBV28,CASSLAGRNEQFF
TRBV5-1,CASSFSGGNYGYTF
TRBV4-2,CASSQEWGEETQYF
TRBV3-1/TRBV3-2,CASRGGAGHTSGNTIYF
TRBV5-6,CASSLERTGGGEQYF
TRBV2,CASSELPGGHKETQYF
TRBV7-9,CASSPQGNEKLFF
TRBV5-1,CASSLEPGANEKLFF
TRBV14,CASSQLSAKNIQYF
TRBV7-2,CASSLGGLAGGFGEQYF
TRBV18,CASSPPSRVAYEQYF
TRBV28,CASSSISRGYTF